This T cell receptor (beta chain) was recorded in a study of early T cells in non-severe SARS-CoV-2 infection. Study-wide context: Alpha and beta chains were unpaired, from unsorted whole-blood bulk RNA.

Trimming pared 1 base from V and 5 bases from J, leaving 9 bases between. The CDR3 has 13 amino acids. Per the germline V gene, CDR1 is SEHNR and CDR2 is FQNEAQ (reference sequence). Notes on this clonotype: Its antigen is not identified.

The study's findings and limits: Database matching using VDJdb favored anti-spike CD8 responses, with private and CD4 specificities left missing.

One entry per CDR3 protein, called by TCRdb with MiXCR from the 5' RACE reads. The profile covers approximately 50,000 distinct CDR3 sequences, with 7% to 10% appearing a single time and 4% to 5% taken by the ten largest. The receptor was derived from an adult who was a healthcare worker with PCR-confirmed SARS-CoV-2 infection or an uninfected control (not recorded which). The sequencing sample was made of whole blood. The J gene is TRBJ2-7, the V gene TRBV7-9, with D perhaps given as TRBD1 or TRBD2 (6 bases each). CDR3 sequence: CASSLVRGHEQYF. As DNA, the CDR3 is TGTGCCAGCAGCTTAGTACGGGGGCACGAGCAGTACTTC. The variable domain in full, completed from reference TRBV7-9 and TRBJ2-7, reads DTGVSQNPRHKITKRGQNVTFRCDPISEHNRLYWYRQTLGQGPEFLTYFQNEAQLEKSRLLSDRFSAERPKGSFSTLEIQRTEQGDSAMYLCASSLVRGHEQYFGPGTRLTVT.